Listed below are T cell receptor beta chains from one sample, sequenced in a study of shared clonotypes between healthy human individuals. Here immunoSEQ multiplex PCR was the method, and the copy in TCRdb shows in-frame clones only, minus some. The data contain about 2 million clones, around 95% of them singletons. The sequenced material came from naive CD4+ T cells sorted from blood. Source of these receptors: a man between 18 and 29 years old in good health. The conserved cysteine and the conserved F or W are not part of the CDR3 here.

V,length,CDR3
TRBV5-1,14,ASSPAWAGGSYEQY
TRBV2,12,ASSGAYSNQPQH
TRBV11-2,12,ASSSLGWPTEAF
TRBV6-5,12,ASSETGPQETQY
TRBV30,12,AWSLGRMQETQY
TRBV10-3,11,AIRESVGEKLF
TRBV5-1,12,ASSLAMGSYGYT
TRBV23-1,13,ASSQITPGGYEQY
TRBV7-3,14,ASSITGGAVTYEQY
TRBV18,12,ASSPREGGNEQY
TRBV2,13,ASSAPRDSNSPLH
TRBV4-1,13,ASSQEGAKNEKLF
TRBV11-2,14,ASSLVGVAGGTEAF
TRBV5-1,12,ASSLDNDLTEAF
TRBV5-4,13,ASRPGTEPSYEQY
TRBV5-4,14,ASSPYFGGLTDTQY
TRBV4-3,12,ASSRDVLGGEQY
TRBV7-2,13,ASSFAGGLYNEQF
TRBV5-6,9,ASSPGGEQF
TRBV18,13,ASSPQHAAKNIQY
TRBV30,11,AWSADGNQPQH
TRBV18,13,ASSPGVLPTYEQY
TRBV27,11,ASRIPGAGGYT
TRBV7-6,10,ASSLVGYEQY
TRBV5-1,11,ASSTGEVYEQY
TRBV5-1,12,ASSLSGDNTEAF
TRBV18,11,ASSPGAGNTIY
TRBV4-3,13,ASSQVADSNQPQH
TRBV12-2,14,ASRPVGTGGSDTQY
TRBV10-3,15,AISPTGAGTRTYEQY
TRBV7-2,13,ASSPQSVSGNTIY
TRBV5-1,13,ASSGGQGPLYEQY
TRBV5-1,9,ASSLANEQF
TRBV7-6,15,ASSLDGGQGALYGYT
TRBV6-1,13,ATHWGQGSLETQY
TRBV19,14,ASSIPDRRDNSPLH
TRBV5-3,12,ARRSSGVYNEQF
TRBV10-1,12,ASSDDRGGYEQY
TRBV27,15,ASSTRLPAYSNQPQH
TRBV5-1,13,ASSWGLAGAETQY